The clone carrying this T cell receptor (beta chain) occurred once. This record belongs to a study of blood T cell repertoires in COVID-19. Study-wide context: COVID-19 samples collected from the United States, Italy and Spain covered acute and convalescent phases. The analysed material was cDNA or gDNA that came from T cells, B-cell-depleted T cells, or PBMCs.

In the original analysis: Amplification from reference gene primers served as the basis for estimated nucleated cell counts. The data were produced by immunoSEQ multiplex PCR, yet TCRdb's version contains in-frame clones alone and is incomplete. That table gives V, J and clone size, and the DNA gave D and trimming. The sample records 300,000 to 350,000 clones, 75% to 90% being singletons. The source is a man younger than 35 with active or convalescent COVID-19. Sequenced input: peripheral blood.

The CDR3 protein is CASSLVASQGASDTQYF. In DNA, the CDR3 is TGTGCCAGCAGTTTAGTAGCTAGCCAGGGGGCATCGGATACGCAGTATTTT. The chain has TRBV27 and TRBJ2-3; 8 bases are a match to TRBD1. The CDR3 loop spans 17 amino acids. V gave up 2 bases and J gave up 6 bases; unmatched junction bases: 13. Looked up from germline, CDR1 is MNHEY and CDR2 is SMNVEV (reference sequence).